Listed below are T cell receptor beta chains from one sample, sequenced in a study of tumor-infiltrating lymphocytes in localized non-small cell lung cancer. Data came from immunoSEQ multiplex PCR; TCRdb stores just in-frame clones and leaves some out. The sample lists around 15,000 clones; around 84% were seen once. The sequenced material came from uninvolved lung tissue not adjacent to the tumor. The receptors originated from a human donor with non-small cell lung cancer. Both conserved end residues are part of each CDR3. A D gene is named only where the DNA matches it firmly. The size entry is marked missing in some rows and otherwise reads once, few, many or a size class.

abundance: NA; d_gene: NA; len: 14; v_gene: TRBV19; j_gene: TRBJ1-2; CDR3aa: CASSIDPGTSGYTF; CDR3nt: TGTGCCAGTAGTATAGATCCCGGGACATCGGGCTACACCTTC
abundance: few; d_gene: NA; len: 14; v_gene: TRBV6-1; j_gene: TRBJ2-7; CDR3aa: CAVRLGGISYEQYF; CDR3nt: TGTGCTGTCCGATTAGGGGGTATTTCCTACGAGCAGTACTTC
abundance: once; d_gene: NA; len: 14; v_gene: TRBV5-4; j_gene: TRBJ1-1; CDR3aa: CASSTLQMNTEAFF; CDR3nt: TGTGCCAGCAGCACACTTCAAATGAACACTGAAGCTTTCTTT
abundance: NA; d_gene: NA; len: 14; v_gene: TRBV5-1; j_gene: TRBJ1-1; CDR3aa: CASSLRAGDTEAFF; CDR3nt: TGCGCCAGCAGTCTCCGGGCGGGGGACACTGAAGCTTTCTTT
abundance: NA; d_gene: NA; len: 17; v_gene: TRBV4-2; j_gene: TRBJ1-5; CDR3aa: CASSQASTTVSNQPQHF; CDR3nt: TGTGCCAGCAGCCAAGCAAGTACCACAGTTAGCAATCAGCCCCAGCATTTT
abundance: NA; d_gene: TRBD1; len: 15; v_gene: TRBV4-1; j_gene: TRBJ2-3; CDR3aa: CASSHLTGSTDTQYF; CDR3nt: TGCGCCAGCAGCCACCTGACAGGGAGCACAGATACGCAGTATTTT
abundance: NA; d_gene: NA; len: 13; v_gene: TRBV10-3; j_gene: TRBJ2-2; CDR3aa: CAIGAGNTGELFF; CDR3nt: TGTGCCATCGGGGCAGGGAACACCGGGGAGCTGTTTTTT
abundance: NA; d_gene: NA; len: 10; v_gene: TRBV29-1; j_gene: TRBJ2-7; CDR3aa: CSVENSEQYF; CDR3nt: TGCAGCGTTGAAAACTCAGAGCAGTACTTC
abundance: NA; d_gene: NA; len: 19; v_gene: TRBV27; j_gene: TRBJ2-5; CDR3aa: CASSLSRGAASGIQETQYF; CDR3nt: TGTGCCAGCAGTTTATCTAGGGGGGCGGCTAGCGGTATCCAAGAGACCCAGTACTTC
abundance: NA; d_gene: TRBD2; len: 16; v_gene: TRBV4-1; j_gene: TRBJ2-1; CDR3aa: CASSQELVAGRGEQFF; CDR3nt: TGCGCCAGCAGCCAAGAGTTGGTAGCGGGAAGGGGTGAGCAGTTCTTC
abundance: NA; d_gene: TRBD2; len: 16; v_gene: TRBV11-3; j_gene: TRBJ2-1; CDR3aa: CASSPRLAGPYNEQFF; CDR3nt: TGTGCCAGCAGCCCTCGACTAGCGGGGCCCTACAATGAGCAGTTCTTC
abundance: NA; d_gene: NA; len: 13; v_gene: TRBV5-4; j_gene: TRBJ1-5; CDR3aa: CASSLGGDQPQHF; CDR3nt: TGTGCCAGCAGCTTGGGGGGGGATCAGCCCCAGCATTTT
abundance: NA; d_gene: NA; len: 13; v_gene: TRBV13; j_gene: TRBJ2-3; CDR3aa: CASSFGSTDTQYF; CDR3nt: TGTGCCAGCAGCTTCGGGAGCACAGATACGCAGTATTTT
abundance: NA; d_gene: TRBD1; len: 15; v_gene: TRBV11-3; j_gene: TRBJ2-1; CDR3aa: CASSHGTGGPEGQFF; CDR3nt: TGTGCCAGCAGCCATGGGACAGGGGGTCCAGAGGGGCAGTTCTTC
abundance: once; d_gene: TRBD1; len: 15; v_gene: TRBV19; j_gene: TRBJ2-5; CDR3aa: CASNGGQGQSETQYF; CDR3nt: TGTGCCAGTAATGGGGGACAGGGTCAATCGGAGACCCAGTACTTC
abundance: NA; d_gene: NA; len: 15; v_gene: TRBV7-2; j_gene: TRBJ1-3; CDR3aa: CASSLDEISGNTIYF; CDR3nt: TGTGCCAGCAGCTTAGATGAGATCTCTGGAAACACCATATATTTT
abundance: NA; d_gene: TRBD1; len: 13; v_gene: TRBV19; j_gene: TRBJ1-2; CDR3aa: CASETGGRGGYTF; CDR3nt: TGTGCCAGTGAAACAGGGGGACGGGGCGGCTACACCTTC
abundance: NA; d_gene: NA; len: 14; v_gene: TRBV19; j_gene: TRBJ2-1; CDR3aa: CASRLGVGGREQFF; CDR3nt: TGTGCCAGTAGATTAGGGGTCGGAGGCCGTGAGCAGTTCTTC
abundance: NA; d_gene: TRBD1; len: 15; v_gene: TRBV19; j_gene: TRBJ2-2; CDR3aa: CASTGQGMNTGELFF; CDR3nt: TGTGCCAGTACCGGACAGGGAATGAACACCGGGGAGCTGTTTTTT
abundance: NA; d_gene: TRBD2; len: 14; v_gene: TRBV7-2; j_gene: TRBJ2-5; CDR3aa: CASSLEVGRGAQYF; CDR3nt: TGTGCCAGCAGCTTAGAGGTGGGACGGGGGGCCCAGTACTTC
abundance: NA; d_gene: NA; len: 15; v_gene: TRBV7-9; j_gene: TRBJ2-7; CDR3aa: CASGGDRFNSYEQYF; CDR3nt: TGTGCCAGCGGGGGGGACAGGTTCAATTCCTACGAGCAGTACTTC